The 14 T cell receptor beta chains below come from one sample, sequenced in a study of beta chain features in type 1 diabetes (dated by TCRdb to between 2017 and 2018). The library relied on the immunoSEQ multiplex PCR assay. The High Capacity cDNA Reverse Transcription Kit was used to reverse transcribe all of the isolated RNA, meaning that expressed TCRB transcripts were what got sequenced. TCRdb obtained this table from immuneACCESS and retained in-frame rearrangements with V and J assigned. These tables miss some clones; where compared with another copy, unresolved V genes account for less than half of the shortfall, and the remainder is unexplained. In this sample the table shows roughly 140,000 clones, 48% of which occur a single time. Of the sample, under 0.5% falls within the top ten clones. The sequenced material came from Tregs from blood. The label giving this sample's cell subset or site can be read as: regulatory CD4+ T cells. Receptors originate from a young man in good health.

The chain carries TRBV7-2 and TRBJ2-7; maybe TRBD1 (5 bases). In germline, CDR1 is SGHTA, CDR2 FQGNSA. The V gene lost 5 bases and the J gene lost 6 bases, with 14 bases spanning the gap. The CDR3 loop spans 13 amino acids. In DNA form, the CDR3 reads TGTGCCAGCAGCAGGGGCCTGGCCCTCGAGCAGTACTTC. It yields the protein CASSRGLALEQYF.

There are a few counts of this clone. V usage is TRBV7-9 and J usage is TRBJ2-5; unclear D gene. V was trimmed by 2 bases and J by 4 bases, leaving 8 bases between them. Germline V gene sequence: CDR1 SEHNR, CDR2 FQNEAQ (reference sequence). This CDR3 has 13 amino acids. In nucleotides, the CDR3 is TGTGCCAGCAGCTTATCTAATCGAGAGACCCAGTACTTC. Amino acids: CASSLSNRETQYF. Based on the CDR3 plus reference TRBV7-9 and TRBJ2-5, the full variable domain is DTGVSQNPRHKITKRGQNVTFRCDPISEHNRLYWYRQTLGQGPEFLTYFQNEAQLEKSRLLSDRFSAERPKGSFSTLEIQRTEQGDSAMYLCASSLSNRETQYFGPGTRLLVL.

This clone was detected only a few times. This chain links TRBV21-1 with TRBJ2-7; the table's D call, TRBD1, has no DNA check behind it. TRBV21-1 is assigned pseudogene status. CDR3 length: 17 residues. CDR3 DNA: TGTGCCAGCAGCGATAACAACCGGGACAGGGTAGGAGGCGAGCAGTACTTC. Its translation: CASSDNNRDRVGGEQYF.

The chain couples TRBV6-1 to TRBJ2-1, with 8 bases matching TRBD1. The CDR3 has 13 residues. Germline trimming cut 6 bases from V and 6 bases from J; bases unmatched to any gene: 4. Germline assignment: CDR1 MNHNS and CDR2 SASEGT. The CDR3 nucleotides are TGTGCCAGCAGGATAACAGGGGGCAATGAGCAGTTCTTC. As protein: CASRITGGNEQFF.

This clone has just a few counts. This rearrangement joins TRBV7-2 to TRBJ2-1, with D perhaps matching TRBD2 (6 bases). Trimming stripped 5 bases from V and 1 base from J, with 12 bases between. The germline gives CDR1 SGHTA, CDR2 FQGNSA. This CDR3 is built from 15 residues. The chain's CDR3 is CASSRPGGSYNEQFF. CDR3 DNA: TGTGCCAGCAGCCGCCCCGGGGGTTCCTACAATGAGCAGTTCTTC.

This clone was seen only once. In nucleotides, the CDR3 is TGTGCCAGCAGCTCACAGATAAGCTCCTACGAGCAGTACTTC. Its protein is CASSSQISSYEQYF. The V gene is TRBV7-2, the J gene TRBJ2-5; no definite D call. Judging by the DNA end, TRBJ2-7 fits better; the J call may be wrong. CDR3 size: 14 residues. Per the germline V gene, CDR1 is SGHTA and CDR2 is FQGNSA.

This chain uses TRBV7-2 with TRBJ1-2, with TRBD1 as a possible D gene (5 bases). Trimming removed 5 bases from V and 4 bases from J, with 14 bases in between. The CDR3 is 14 amino acids. CDR1 is SGHTA and CDR2 is FQGNSA in the germline V gene. The CDR3 protein is CASSPRRGGYGYTF. CDR3 in DNA: TGTGCCAGCAGCCCCAGGAGGGGCGGCTATGGCTACACCTTC.

The chain joins TRBV19 to TRBJ1-2; 7 bases are shared with TRBD1. CDR3 length: 15 amino acids. The germline V gene has CDR1 LNHDA and CDR2 SQIVND (reference sequence). With 3 bases clipped from V and 2 bases from J, the junction kept 6 bases outside the gene matches. CDR3 loop: CASSIPGQNNYGYTF. The CDR3, as DNA: TGTGCCAGTAGTATCCCGGGACAGAACAACTATGGCTACACCTTC.

The gene calls are TRBV28 and TRBJ2-7, with 8 bases matching TRBD1. Germline trimming cut 7 bases from V and 4 bases from J; bases unmatched to any gene: 9. CDR3 length: 14 amino acids. Germline assignment: CDR1 MDHEN and CDR2 SYDVKM. CDR3 coding DNA: TGTGCCAGCACCATGGACAGGGCACATTACGAGCAGTACTTC. This sequence encodes CASTMDRAHYEQYF.

This clone was seen a few times. This sequence joins TRBV7-2 and TRBJ2-7; the match to TRBD2 covers 10 bases. Germline V lookup: CDR1 SGHTA, CDR2 FQGNSA. V lost 0 bases, J lost 2 bases, and 4 bases stayed unmatched. The CDR3 is 16 amino acids. The chain's CDR3 is CASSLAGSGRTYEQYF. The CDR3 DNA reads TGTGCCAGCAGCTTAGCTGGTAGCGGGAGGACCTACGAGCAGTACTTC. Filled out from reference TRBV7-2 and TRBJ2-7, the complete variable domain reads GAGVSQSPSNKVTEKGKDVELRCDPISGHTALYWYRQSLGQGLEFLIYFQGNSAPDKSGLPSDRFSAERTGGSVSTLTIQRTQQEDSAVYLCASSLAGSGRTYEQYFGPGTRLTVT.

The genes are TRBV7-6 and TRBJ2-1, with 13 bases lining up with TRBD2. V was clipped by 4 bases and J by 4 bases; unmatched bases: 10. The CDR3 loop spans 18 amino acids. Looked up from germline, CDR1 is SGHVS and CDR2 is FNYEAQ. For the CDR3, the DNA is TGTGCCAGCAGCTCCTGGACTAGCGGGAGTGATACATACAATGAGCAGTTCTTC. It yields the protein CASSSWTSGSDTYNEQFF.

There are a few counts of this clone. V is TRBV4-2 and J is TRBJ1-2, with D possibly being TRBD1 (6 bases). The V and J ends lost 0 bases and 10 bases respectively, with 18 bases between them. From germline, CDR1 is LGHNA and CDR2 YNFKEQ. This CDR3 is built from 15 residues. CDR3 amino acids: CASSQDPDSQRIYTF. The CDR3 DNA reads TGTGCCAGCAGCCAAGACCCGGACAGCCAGAGGATCTACACCTTC.

Note on this clone: Mismatch with germline at one junction end may stem from a read error. This chain uses TRBV18 with TRBJ2-7, with TRBD1 identical over 11 bases. CDR1 and CDR2 (germline): KGHSH, LQKENI. This CDR3 contains 17 residues. This CDR3 is CASSPHIGTGGSYERYF. CDR3 DNA sequence: TGTGCCAGCTCACCTCACATAGGGACAGGGGGATCCTACGAGCGGTACTTC.

The chain recombines TRBV7-2 with TRBJ2-2, with a possible D match to TRBD2 (5 bases). Trimming stripped 2 bases from V and 6 bases from J, with 7 bases between. Germline lookup yields CDR1 SGHTA and CDR2 FQGNSA. This CDR3 has 13 residues. The DNA of the CDR3 is TGTGCCAGCAGCTTACTCGGGGCCGGGGAGCTGTTTTTT. Its protein is CASSLLGAGELFF.